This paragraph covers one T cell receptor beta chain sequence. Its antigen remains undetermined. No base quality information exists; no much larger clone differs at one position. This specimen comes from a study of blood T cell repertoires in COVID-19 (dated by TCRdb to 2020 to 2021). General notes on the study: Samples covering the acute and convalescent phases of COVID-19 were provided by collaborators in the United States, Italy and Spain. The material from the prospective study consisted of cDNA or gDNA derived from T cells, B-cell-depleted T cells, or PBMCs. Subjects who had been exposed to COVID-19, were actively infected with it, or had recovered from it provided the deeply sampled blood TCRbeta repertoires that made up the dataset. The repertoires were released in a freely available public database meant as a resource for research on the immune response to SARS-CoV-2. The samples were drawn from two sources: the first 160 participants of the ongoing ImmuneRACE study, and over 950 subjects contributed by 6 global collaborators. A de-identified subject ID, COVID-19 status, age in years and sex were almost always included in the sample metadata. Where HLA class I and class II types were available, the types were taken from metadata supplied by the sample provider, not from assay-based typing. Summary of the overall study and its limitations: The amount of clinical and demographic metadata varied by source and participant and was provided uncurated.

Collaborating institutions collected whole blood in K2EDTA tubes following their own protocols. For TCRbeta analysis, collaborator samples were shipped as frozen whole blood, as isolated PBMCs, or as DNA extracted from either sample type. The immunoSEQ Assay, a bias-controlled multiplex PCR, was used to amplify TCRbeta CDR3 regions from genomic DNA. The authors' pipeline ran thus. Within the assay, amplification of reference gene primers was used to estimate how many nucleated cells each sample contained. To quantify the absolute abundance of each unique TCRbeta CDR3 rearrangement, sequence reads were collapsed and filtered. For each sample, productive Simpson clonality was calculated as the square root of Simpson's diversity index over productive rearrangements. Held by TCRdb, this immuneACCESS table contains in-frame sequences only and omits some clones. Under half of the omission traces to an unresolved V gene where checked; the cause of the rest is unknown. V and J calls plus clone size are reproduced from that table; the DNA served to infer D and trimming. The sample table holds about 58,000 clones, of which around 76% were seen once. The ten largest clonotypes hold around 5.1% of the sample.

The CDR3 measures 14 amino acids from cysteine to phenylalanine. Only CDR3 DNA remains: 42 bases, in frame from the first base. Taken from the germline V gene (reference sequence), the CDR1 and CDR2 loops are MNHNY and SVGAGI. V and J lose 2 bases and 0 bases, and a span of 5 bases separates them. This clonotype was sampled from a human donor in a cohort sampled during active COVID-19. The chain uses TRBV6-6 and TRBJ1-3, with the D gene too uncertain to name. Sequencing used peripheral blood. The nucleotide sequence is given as TGTGCCAGCAGTTACGAGAGCTCTGGAAACACCATATATTTT. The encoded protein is CASSYESSGNTIYF.